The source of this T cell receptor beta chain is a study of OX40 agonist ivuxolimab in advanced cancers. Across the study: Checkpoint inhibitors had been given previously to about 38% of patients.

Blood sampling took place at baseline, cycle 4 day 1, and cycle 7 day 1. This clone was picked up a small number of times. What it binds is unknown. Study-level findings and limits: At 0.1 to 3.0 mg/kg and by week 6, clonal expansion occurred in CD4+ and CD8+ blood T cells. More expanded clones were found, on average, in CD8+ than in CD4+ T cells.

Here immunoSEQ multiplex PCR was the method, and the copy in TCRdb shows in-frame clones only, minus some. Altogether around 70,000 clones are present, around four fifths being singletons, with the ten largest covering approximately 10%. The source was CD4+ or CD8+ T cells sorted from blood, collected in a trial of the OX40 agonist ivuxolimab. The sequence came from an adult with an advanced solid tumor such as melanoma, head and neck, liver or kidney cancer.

The CDR3 DNA sequence: TGTGCCAGCTCACCTGCAGGCCCCAATTATAGCAATCAGCCCCAGCATTTT. As protein: CASSPAGPNYSNQPQHF. This chain uses TRBV18 with TRBJ1-5; D gene uncertain. The CDR3 covers 17 residues. V lost 3 bases to trimming and J lost 0 bases, with 15 bases between them. Germline V CDR1 and CDR2: KGHSH, LQKENI.